This TCR beta chain was recorded in a study of cytomegalovirus exposure and HLA in healthy donors. Germline V gene data show CDR1 as SGHRS and CDR2 as YFSETQ. CDR3 length equals 15 residues. V lost 0 bases and J lost 4, with 13 bases in between. PCR involved 60 Vbeta and 13 Jbeta primers. The data were produced by immunoSEQ multiplex PCR, yet TCRdb's version contains in-frame clones alone and is incomplete. The repertoire holds roughly 130,000 clones, around three quarters seen once, with 2% to 2.5% in the top ten. This sequence was found in a man between 18 and 29 years old in good health and CMV-seronegative. The V gene is TRBV5-1, the J gene TRBJ1-2; TRBD1 is a possible D gene (5 bases). Material for sequencing was PBMCs. The CDR3 bases are TGCGCCAGCAGCTTGGCCGTGACAGACCTCTATGGCTACACCTTC. Translation: CASSLAVTDLYGYTF.